This T cell receptor (beta chain) was documented in a study of T and B cells in COVID-19 patients. From blood, about 240-550 ng of genomic DNA served as TRB template. Trimming left V 5 bases short and J 9 bases short, with 13 bases between. CDR3 length equals 12 residues. CDR1 MNHEY and CDR2 SVGEGT come from the germline V gene. BIOMED2 TRB-A/B primer pools were used in multiplex TRB PCR. TCRdb itself ran the multiplex PCR reads through MiXCR, one entry per CDR3 protein. The sample shows roughly 9,400 distinct CDR3 sequences, around 27% of them seen only once. This sequence joins TRBV6-2 or TRBV6-3 and TRBJ1-1; perhaps TRBD1 as D (6 bases). The TCR originated in a human donor who had recovered from COVID-19. The sequenced material came from blood. In DNA, the CDR3 is TGTGCCAGCAGTACCATCACAGGGAAAGCTTTCTTT. It codes for CASSTITGKAFF.